The clone carrying this TCR beta chain was observed once. Its antigen remains unknown. These data are taken from a study of OX40 agonist ivuxolimab in advanced cancers. Study context: Melanoma, hepatocellular carcinoma, head and neck or renal cell cancer occurred in dose-escalation patients. Study-wide results and limits: No determination was made of the antigen specificity of the expanded peripheral T cells. Compared with others, partial responders at 0.1-3.0 mg/kg displayed clonal expansion among the lowest.

Between the trimmed V and J ends, which lost 4 bases and 3 bases, there was a span of 10 bases. Germline V gives CDR1 MGHRA, CDR2 YSYEKL. The CDR3 runs to 15 residues. Profiled with immunoSEQ multiplex PCR; TCRdb holds only in-frame clones, not every one. The sample has some 72,000 clones, approximately 92% seen once. This receptor was obtained from an adult with an advanced solid tumor such as melanoma, head and neck, liver or kidney cancer. The genes are TRBV4-1 and TRBJ2-6, with no clear D. The input for sequencing was CD4+ or CD8+ T cells sorted from blood, taken in a trial of the OX40 agonist ivuxolimab. CDR3 sequence (DNA): TGCGCCAGCAGCCTCACCGTTTTTGGGGCCAACGTCCTGACTTTC. Protein sequence: CASSLTVFGANVLTF.